These 28 T cell receptor beta chains came from one sample sequenced in a study of Ad26.COV2.S vaccination and SARS-CoV-2 variants. TCRdb's table, derived via immunoSEQ multiplex PCR, lists solely in-frame clones and lacks some. The table has 350,000 to 450,000 clones, approximately 83% seen once. The treatment was: approximately 18 received Ad26.COV2.S at low or high dose, single or two shots; 5 received placebo; per-sample allocation not given. Samples came from day 63 after the first vaccine or placebo injection. Sequencing used peripheral blood, obtained in a trial of Ad26.COV2.S vaccine versus placebo. These receptors all come from a person between 18 and 65 years old who received the Ad26.COV2.S COVID-19 vaccine or a placebo.

The chain combines TRBV4-3 with TRBJ1-4; no clear D gene. This CDR3 region has 15 residues. Germline assignment: CDR1 LGHNA and CDR2 YSLEER. V was clipped by 1 base and J by 6 bases, with 12 bases between them. Here the CDR3 reads CASSQGPRVDEKLFF. In DNA form, the CDR3 reads TGCGCCAGCAGCCAAGGCCCTAGGGTTGATGAAAAACTGTTTTTT.

This clone came up once. CDR3 nucleotides: TGTGCCAGCAGCTTAGAGCGGGGCACTGAAGCTTTCTTT. Its protein is CASSLERGTEAFF. The rearrangement joins TRBV7-9 to TRBJ1-1, with no clear D. In germline, CDR1 is SEHNR, CDR2 FQNEAQ (reference sequence). CDR3 length equals 13 residues. V lost 1 base and J 4 bases, leaving 7 bases between the germline ends.

V and J are TRBV21-1 and TRBJ2-7; TRBD1 is the table's D call, not checked against the DNA. TRBV21-1 is a pseudogene. The CDR3 length is 19 residues. The CDR3 DNA is TGTGCCAGCAGCAAACGGGGTGTTCTGGGGGCCCCAATGAGGTACGAGCAGTACTTC. Its translation is CASSKRGVLGAPMRYEQYF.

The chain has TRBV12-5 and TRBJ2-5; unclear D gene. V was pared by 0 bases and J by 2 bases, with 10 bases between. The V gene's germline CDR1 is LGHNT and CDR2 FRNRAP. The CDR3 spans 15 residues. CDR3 nucleotide sequence: TGTGCTAGTGGTTTGGTCCCCGGCAGTCAAGAGACCCAGTACTTC. Its translation: CASGLVPGSQETQYF.

This clone was observed a few times. The chain is built from TRBV4-1 and TRBJ1-4, with no clear D. CDR3 length: 14 amino acids. The germline V gene encodes CDR1 MGHRA and CDR2 YSYEKL. Trimming left V 1 base short and J 8 bases short, with 11 bases between. CDR3 bases: TGCGCCAGCAGCCAAGTTATCGGGGTAGAAAAACTGTTTTTT. It yields the protein CASSQVIGVEKLFF.

This clone turned up a few times. The chain's CDR3 is CASSLWNRLGQETQYF. In nucleotides, the CDR3 is TGCGCCAGCAGCTTGTGGAACAGACTTGGCCAAGAGACCCAGTACTTC. The chain couples TRBV5-1 to TRBJ2-5; no reliable D call. Trimming cost V 1 base and J 1 base, with 14 bases left between them. CDR3 length equals 16 residues. Germline V lookup: CDR1 SGHRS, CDR2 YFSETQ.

This chain uses TRBV19 with TRBJ1-1; 9 bases map to TRBD1. Germline CDR1 reads LNHDA; CDR2 reads SQIVND (reference sequence). There are 16 residues in the CDR3. V shed 6 bases and J 3 bases; nucleotides not matched to a gene: 11. The CDR3 DNA is TGTGCCAGTAGGAGGGACAGGGAAGATGTTGACACTGAAGCTTTCTTT. Translation gives CASRRDREDVDTEAFF.

The chain employs TRBV30 and TRBJ1-1; 7 bases map to TRBD1. There are 14 residues in the CDR3. The V gene end was trimmed by 3 bases and the J gene end by 2 bases; junction bases not matched to a gene: 6. The germline CDR1 and CDR2 sequences are GTSNPN and SVGIG (reference sequence). CDR3 in amino acids: CAWSLGQTNTEAFF. CDR3 sequence (DNA): TGTGCCTGGAGCTTGGGACAGACAAACACTGAAGCTTTCTTT.

The rearrangement links TRBV25-1 to TRBJ1-1, with TRBD1 as a possible D gene (6 bases). CDR3 size: 13 residues. V lost 8 bases, J lost 10 bases, and 20 bases lay in between. Germline lookup yields CDR1 MGHDK and CDR2 SYGVNS. CDR3 DNA sequence: TGTGCCAGCCAGGACAGTACACTACTTGGAGCTTTCTTT. Residues: CASQDSTLLGAFF.

This chain joins TRBV11-3 and TRBJ2-3; the match to TRBD2 covers 9 bases. In germline, CDR1 is SGHNT, CDR2 YENEEA. The CDR3 extends over 13 amino acids. With 9 bases clipped from V and 5 bases from J, the junction kept 6 bases outside the gene matches. CDR3 bases: TGTGCCAGGCGGGGGGGCTTGGGAGATACGCAGTATTTT. This codes for CARRGGLGDTQYF.

The V gene is TRBV20-1, the J gene TRBJ1-2; TRBD1 might be the D (6 bases). CDR1 DFQATT and CDR2 SNEGSKA come from the germline V gene (reference sequence). The CDR3 contains 14 residues. The ends were cut back, 3 bases at V and 4 bases at J, with 15 bases in the middle. DNA for the CDR3: TGCAGTGCTAGTGTGGAGGGGGGGTTCTATGGCTACACCTTC. Its protein product is CSASVEGGFYGYTF.

The gene calls are TRBV21-1 and TRBJ2-5; the D call of TRBD1 is as the table states it, not checked on the DNA. TRBV21-1 is listed as a pseudogene. The CDR3 sequence is 15 residues long. CDR3 nucleotides: TGTGCCAGCAGCAGAGCCAGGGGGCAGGAGGAGACCCAGTACTTC. Translating it yields CASSRARGQEETQYF.

The rearrangement uses TRBV19 and TRBJ2-7; no reliable D call. The CDR3 consists of 13 residues. The germline V gene encodes CDR1 LNHDA and CDR2 SQIVND (reference sequence). V lost 3 bases and J lost 1, with 7 bases in between. The CDR3 is CASSMGISYEQYF. DNA of the CDR3: TGTGCCAGTAGTATGGGGATATCCTACGAGCAGTACTTC.

The chain employs TRBV7-9 and TRBJ2-1, with D possibly being TRBD1 (6 bases). The CDR3 sequence is 14 residues long. V lost 5 bases and J 5 bases, leaving 13 bases between the germline ends. In germline, CDR1 is SEHNR, CDR2 FQNEAQ (reference sequence). The CDR3 DNA sequence: TGTGCCAGCAGCCACAGGGAAAATCACAATGAGCAGTTCTTC. Protein product: CASSHRENHNEQFF.

The chain joins TRBV6-5 to TRBJ1-2; D ambiguous. The germline V gene encodes CDR1 MNHEY and CDR2 SVGAGI. Between the trimmed V and J ends, which lost 2 bases and 1 base, there was a span of 8 bases. The CDR3 spans 14 residues. CDR3 nucleotide sequence: TGTGCCAGCAGTTACAGGGCTCTTAACTATGGCTACACCTTC. Translating it yields CASSYRALNYGYTF.

V and J are TRBV7-3 and TRBJ2-3; no definite D call. The V gene's germline CDR1 is SGHTA and CDR2 FQGTGA. V lost 4 bases to trimming and J lost 3 bases, with 8 bases between them. This CDR3 comprises 13 residues. The CDR3 loop reads CASSWSPTDTQYF. The CDR3 coding sequence is TGTGCCAGCAGCTGGAGTCCGACAGATACGCAGTATTTT.

The chain combines TRBV2 with TRBJ1-4, with TRBD1 as a possible D gene (5 bases). CDR1 is SNHLY, CDR2 FYNNEI, per germline. The V and J ends lost 7 bases and 4 bases respectively, with 10 bases between them. The CDR3 has 13 amino acids. The chain's CDR3 is CASKSGRNEKLFF. The CDR3 DNA reads TGTGCCAGCAAATCAGGGCGTAATGAAAAACTGTTTTTT.

The chain carries TRBV6-5 and TRBJ2-1, with TRBD1 as a possible D gene (6 bases). From germline, CDR1 is MNHEY and CDR2 SVGAGI. The CDR3 runs 13 residues. V was shortened by 6 bases and J by 9 bases, with 15 bases between the two germline ends. The CDR3 nucleotides are TGTGCCAGCAGCAGCCAGGGGAGTGGTGAGCAGTTCTTC. Protein: CASSSQGSGEQFF.

This chain uses TRBV7-3 with TRBJ2-3; TRBD2 is a possible D gene (5 bases). Trimming removed 5 bases from V and 1 base from J, with 13 bases in between. This CDR3 has 15 amino acids. Germline lookup yields CDR1 SGHTA and CDR2 FQGTGA. The CDR3 region has the DNA TGTGCCAGCAGCCCCGAGGGTATGGGCACAGATACGCAGTATTTT. Translated: CASSPEGMGTDTQYF.

V and J are TRBV2 and TRBJ1-2, with 7 bases identical to TRBD1. Looked up from germline, CDR1 is SNHLY and CDR2 is FYNNEI. This CDR3 region has 14 residues. V shed 6 bases, J shed 1 base, and the junction held 5 bases outside the gene matches. The CDR3 DNA reads as TGTGCCAGCAGGATGGGACAGAATAACTATGGCTACACCTTC. It encodes CASRMGQNNYGYTF.

This clone appeared a few times. V gene TRBV7-9 combines with J gene TRBJ1-2; weak D call: TRBD1 (5 bases). CDR1 and CDR2 (germline): SEHNR, FQNEAQ (reference sequence). This CDR3 has 14 residues. Between the trimmed V and J ends, which lost 2 bases and 5 bases, there was a span of 12 bases. The CDR3 nucleotides are TGTGCCAGCAGCTTAAGGGGTGTAGGGTATGGCTACACCTTC. Translated: CASSLRGVGYGYTF.

This clone was seen only a few times. A read error may account for a junction end that differs from germline. The chain combines TRBV12-3 or TRBV12-4 with TRBJ1-2; D is perhaps TRBD1 (5 bases). The CDR3 is 10 residues long. This CDR3 is CASSLKQVYF. CDR3 DNA: TGTGCCAGCAGTTTAAAACAGGTATACTTC.

V and J are TRBV5-1 and TRBJ2-1; D gene uncertain. The CDR3 loop spans 16 amino acids. Trimming cost V 1 base and J 0 bases, with 11 bases left between them. Looked up from germline, CDR1 is SGHRS and CDR2 is YFSETQ. As DNA, the CDR3 is TGCGCCAGCAGCTTGAGGCGGTCGACCTCCTACAATGAGCAGTTCTTC. Amino acid sequence: CASSLRRSTSYNEQFF.

This chain uses TRBV7-6 with TRBJ2-5, with 7 nucleotides matching TRBD2. The CDR3 contains 14 residues. J lost 1 base, V lost 3 bases, and 2 bases had no gene match. Germline loops: CDR1 SGHVS, CDR2 FNYEAQ. DNA for the CDR3: TGTGCCAGCAGCTTCTGGGGGGGCCAAGAGACCCAGTACTTC. Translating gives CASSFWGGQETQYF. The whole variable domain, remainder taken from reference TRBV7-6 and TRBJ2-5, is GAGVSQSPRYKVTKRGQDVALRCDPISGHVSLYWYRQALGQGPEFLTYFNYEAQQDKSGLPNDRFSAERPEGSISTLTIQRTEQRDSAMYRCASSFWGGQETQYFGPGTRLLVL.

A few counts support this clone. The chain links TRBV27 to TRBJ2-7, with 8 bases that match TRBD1. Per the germline V gene, CDR1 is MNHEY and CDR2 is SMNVEV (reference sequence). V lost 5 bases and J lost 4; bases outside the gene matches: 4. This CDR3 is 13 amino acids long. The CDR3 loop reads CASSTRQGYEQYF. The CDR3 DNA sequence: TGTGCCAGCAGTACCCGACAGGGGTACGAGCAGTACTTC.

V gene TRBV11-2 combines with J gene TRBJ2-7; TRBD2 matches 9 bases. V was pared by 6 bases and J by 0 bases, with 9 bases of the junction left unmatched. This CDR3 has 16 residues. Germline V gene lookup returns CDR1 SGHAT and CDR2 FQNNGV. The CDR3 nucleotides read TGTGCCAGCAGTAAGACAGCGGGGGGAGGCTCCTACGAGCAGTACTTC. Protein: CASSKTAGGGSYEQYF.

This chain uses TRBV10-3 with TRBJ1-5, with a weak D call TRBD1 (5 bases). The CDR3 loop spans 14 amino acids. CDR1 and CDR2 (germline): ENHRY, SYGVKD. V lost 1 base to trimming and J lost 4 bases, with 8 bases between them. CDR3 nucleotides: TGTGCCATCAGTGAGTTGCAGGGAAATCAGCCCCAGCATTTT. As protein: CAISELQGNQPQHF.

The J gene is TRBJ1-2, the V gene TRBV6-5; D is undetermined. Germline CDR1 and CDR2: MNHEY and SVGAGI. Deletions cut 6 bases from V and 7 bases from J, with 9 bases between. There are 11 residues in the CDR3. The CDR3 spells CASRVGSGYTF. The CDR3 DNA follows: TGTGCCAGCAGGGTAGGGAGTGGCTACACCTTC.